A single sample is the source of the 15 T cell receptor beta chains below, sequenced in a study of post-analysis software for immune sequencing data. Study-level results: Among a handful of TRBV segments more frequent in patients than controls were TRBV5-6, TRBV5-1 and TRBV20-1.

Each TCR beta cDNA library carried unique molecular identifiers. TCRdb independently ran MiXCR on the PCR reads; one entry per CDR3 protein. The profile shows hundreds of thousands of distinct CDR3 sequences, roughly 27% of them singletons. These TCRs are of unknown antigen specificity. What was sequenced was blood. The source is a girl between 10 and 17 years old with multiple sclerosis.

CDR3 protein: CASSPLAGQGPRGGGYTF. The CDR3 DNA reads as TGTGCCAGCAGTCCATTGGCGGGACAGGGGCCCCGGGGGGGAGGCTACACCTTC. The gene calls are TRBV27 and TRBJ1-2, with TRBD1 identical over 10 bases. The V gene end was trimmed by 5 bases and the J gene end by 8 bases; junction bases not matched to a gene: 20. CDR1 and CDR2 (germline): MNHEY, SMNVEV (reference sequence). The CDR3 covers 18 residues.

This chain uses TRBV20-1 with TRBJ2-7, with 9 bases that match TRBD1. This CDR3 region has 12 residues. V dropped 2 bases and J dropped 5; count of bases not matched to a gene: 1. Germline assignment: CDR1 DFQATT and CDR2 SNEGSKA (reference sequence). CDR3 residues: CSARRTGDEQYF. CDR3 sequence (DNA): TGCAGTGCTAGAAGGACAGGGGACGAGCAGTACTTC.

The gene calls are TRBV29-1 and TRBJ1-1, with D unresolved. This CDR3 comprises 15 residues. Germline assignment: CDR1 SQVTM and CDR2 ANQGSEA. Trimming stripped 5 bases from V and 6 bases from J, with 22 bases between. CDR3 sequence (DNA): TGCAGCGTTCGCCGCTCATGGAATCAAGGCGCTGAAGCTTTCTTT. Translating it yields CSVRRSWNQGAEAFF.

The V call is TRBV16, the J call TRBJ1-1; possible D gene TRBD1, 6 bases. Germline CDR1 KGHSY, CDR2 FQNENV. V was cut by 0 bases and J by 4 bases, with 12 bases left in between. This CDR3 contains 15 residues. The chain's CDR3 is CASSQSGGAGTEAFF. The CDR3 DNA reads TGTGCCAGCAGCCAATCGGGGGGCGCGGGCACTGAAGCTTTCTTT. Full variable domain (remainder filled in from reference TRBV16 and TRBJ1-1): GEEVAQTPKHLVRGEGQKAKLYCAPIKGHSYVFWYQQVLKNEFKFLISFQNENVFDETGMPKERFSAKCLPNSPCSLEIQATKLEDSAVYFCASSQSGGAGTEAFFGQGTRLTVV.

This clonotype came up a few times. This rearrangement joins TRBV7-2 to TRBJ2-3, with D tentatively TRBD1 or TRBD2 (6 bases each). The germline V and J ends were trimmed by 7 bases and 4 bases, with 18 bases remaining between them. The germline V gene has CDR1 SGHTA and CDR2 FQGNSA. The CDR3 loop spans 15 amino acids. The CDR3 is CASIRTWGASDTQYF. The CDR3 DNA sequence: TGTGCCAGCATCCGAACGTGGGGGGCGTCAGATACGCAGTATTTT.

The V and J genes are TRBV29-1 and TRBJ1-6; D gene ambiguous. The CDR3 loop spans 14 amino acids. V was cut by 4 bases and J by 10 bases, with 17 bases left in between. Germline CDR1 and CDR2: SQVTM and ANQGSEA. CDR3: CSVADDPFGSPLHF. For the CDR3, the DNA is TGCAGCGTTGCAGACGATCCCTTCGGGTCACCCCTCCACTTT.

The table lists this clonotype with a few counts. V and J are TRBV20-1 and TRBJ1-5; the D gene is possibly TRBD1 (5 bases). Trimming removed 0 bases at V and 6 bases at J, with 9 bases between. Germline CDR1 DFQATT, CDR2 SNEGSKA (reference sequence). This CDR3 contains 13 residues. CDR3 region: CSAREGVSQPQHF. DNA of the CDR3: TGCAGTGCTAGAGAAGGGGTCAGTCAGCCCCAGCATTTT.

This clonotype has more than one count but fewer than ten. V is TRBV11-3 and J is TRBJ2-7; the D gene could be TRBD1 or TRBD2 (7 bases each). Germline V gene data show CDR1 as SGHNT and CDR2 as YENEEA. V was clipped by 5 bases and J by 3 bases, with 14 bases between them. CDR3 length: 14 amino acids. Here the CDR3 reads CASSPGGTNYEQYF. The DNA of the CDR3 is TGTGCCAGCAGCCCAGGGGGGACTAACTACGAGCAGTACTTC.

J is TRBJ1-1 and V is TRBV6-5; no clear D. CDR3 length equals 17 residues. Germline values: CDR1 MNHEY, CDR2 SVGAGI. V was clipped by 0 bases and J by 2 bases, with 16 bases between them. In DNA, the CDR3 is TGTGCCAGCAGTTACTCGAGTAGTGGCGGGATAAACACTGAAGCTTTCTTT. Translated, it gives CASSYSSSGGINTEAFF.

Regarding this clonotype: Possible read error: a much larger clone is one base away. CDR3 residues: CSVRRADSYNEQFF. CDR3 DNA sequence: TGCAGCGTTCGTCGCGCGGACTCCTACAATGAGCAGTTCTTC. The chain is built from TRBV29-1 and TRBJ2-1; D is undetermined. Germline CDR1 and CDR2: SQVTM and ANQGSEA. V was trimmed by 5 bases and J by 0 bases, leaving 11 bases between them. The CDR3 runs 14 residues.

The chain couples TRBV9 to TRBJ1-6; unclear D gene. V was pared by 2 bases and J by 9 bases, with 12 bases between. The CDR3 has 14 residues. Germline V lookup: CDR1 SGDLS, CDR2 YYNGEE. In DNA, the CDR3 is TGTGCCAGCAGCGTGGGCGCCGAATCTTCACCCCTCCACTTT. This encodes CASSVGAESSPLHF.

The chain couples TRBV7-9 to TRBJ2-5, with 8 bases that match TRBD2. The V gene's germline CDR1 is SEHNR and CDR2 FQNEAQ (reference sequence). V lost 3 bases and J lost 1; bases outside the gene matches: 7. This CDR3 comprises 16 residues. CDR3 residues: CASSFGLALIQETQYF. The CDR3 bases are TGTGCCAGCAGCTTCGGACTAGCTCTTATCCAAGAGACCCAGTACTTC. The whole variable domain, remainder taken from reference TRBV7-9 and TRBJ2-5, is DTGVSQNPRHKITKRGQNVTFRCDPISEHNRLYWYRQTLGQGPEFLTYFQNEAQLEKSRLLSDRFSAERPKGSFSTLEIQRTEQGDSAMYLCASSFGLALIQETQYFGPGTRLLVL.

The genes are TRBV20-1 and TRBJ2-5, with D hard to call. Trimming cost V 3 bases and J 5 bases, with 7 bases left between them. Looked up from germline, CDR1 is DFQATT and CDR2 is SNEGSKA (reference sequence). CDR3 size: 11 residues. CDR3 protein: CSASIGETQYF. The CDR3 bases are TGCAGTGCTAGCATCGGGGAGACCCAGTACTTC.

This clonotype was observed a handful of times. The CDR3 DNA is TGTGCCAGCAGCTTAGATCCGAGTACGCAGTATTTT. This encodes CASSLDPSTQYF. This rearrangement joins TRBV11-2 to TRBJ2-3, with unresolved D. Germline V gene data show CDR1 as SGHAT and CDR2 as FQNNGV. Trimming removed 0 bases at V and 8 bases at J, with 6 bases between. The CDR3 extends over 12 amino acids. Supplemented by reference TRBV11-2 and TRBJ2-3, the full variable domain reads EAGVAQSPRYKIIEKRQSVAFWCNPISGHATLYWYQQILGQGPKLLIQFQNNGVVDDSQLPKDRFSAERLKGVDSTLKIQPAKLEDSAVYLCASSLDPSTQYFGPGTRLTVL.

J is TRBJ2-1 and V is TRBV6-2 or TRBV6-3; D tentatively fits TRBD1 or TRBD2 (5 bases each). CDR1 and CDR2 from the germline V gene are MNHEY and SVGEGT. V gave up 6 bases and J gave up 6 bases, with 21 bases separating them. The CDR3 extends over 16 amino acids. CDR3 loop: CASSLYFTEGSNEQFF. The CDR3, as DNA: TGTGCCAGCAGCCTTTATTTTACCGAGGGGAGCAATGAGCAGTTCTTC.